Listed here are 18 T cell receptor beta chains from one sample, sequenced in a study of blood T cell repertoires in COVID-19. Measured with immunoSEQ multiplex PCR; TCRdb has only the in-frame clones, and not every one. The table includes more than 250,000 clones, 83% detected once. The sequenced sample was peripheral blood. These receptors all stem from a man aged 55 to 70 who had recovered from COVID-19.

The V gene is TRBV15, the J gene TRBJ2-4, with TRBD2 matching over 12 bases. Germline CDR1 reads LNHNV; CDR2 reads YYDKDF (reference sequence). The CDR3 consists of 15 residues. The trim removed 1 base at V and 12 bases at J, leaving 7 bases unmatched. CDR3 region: CATSRATASGGDQYF. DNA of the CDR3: TGTGCCACCAGCAGAGCCACGGCTAGCGGGGGGGATCAGTACTTC.

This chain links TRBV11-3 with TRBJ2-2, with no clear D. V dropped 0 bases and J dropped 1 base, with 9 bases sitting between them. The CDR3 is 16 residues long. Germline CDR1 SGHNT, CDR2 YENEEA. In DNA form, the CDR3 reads TGTGCCAGCAGCTTAGAGCTGAGAATGAACACCGGGGAGCTGTTTTTT. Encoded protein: CASSLELRMNTGELFF.

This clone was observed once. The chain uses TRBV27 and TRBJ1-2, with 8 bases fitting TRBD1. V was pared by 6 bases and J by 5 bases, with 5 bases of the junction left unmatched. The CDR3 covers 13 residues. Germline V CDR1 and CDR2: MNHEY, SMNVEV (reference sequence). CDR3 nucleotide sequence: TGTGCCAGCAGCCTCGGACAGGGATATGGCTACACCTTC. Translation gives CASSLGQGYGYTF.

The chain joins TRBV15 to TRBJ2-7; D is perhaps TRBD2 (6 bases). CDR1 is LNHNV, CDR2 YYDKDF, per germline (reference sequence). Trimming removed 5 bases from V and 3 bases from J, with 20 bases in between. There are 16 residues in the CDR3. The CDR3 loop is CATSVVLGGQVYEQYF. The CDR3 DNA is TGTGCCACCAGCGTAGTATTGGGGGGTCAAGTCTACGAGCAGTACTTC.

The CDR3 spells CASSGLGTSSLKGTQYF. As DNA, the CDR3 is TGTGCCAGCAGCGGACTAGGGACTAGCTCTCTGAAGGGTACGCAGTATTTT. The chain employs TRBV5-6 and TRBJ2-3; 9 positions match TRBD2. Germline values: CDR1 SGHDT, CDR2 YYEEEE. The CDR3 has 17 amino acids. Losses at the gene ends were 4 bases for V and 8 bases for J; bases not matched to a gene: 17.

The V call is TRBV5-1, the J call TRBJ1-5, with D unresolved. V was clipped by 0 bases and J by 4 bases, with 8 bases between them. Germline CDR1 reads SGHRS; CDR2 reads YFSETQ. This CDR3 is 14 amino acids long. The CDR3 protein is CASSLAGLNQPQHF. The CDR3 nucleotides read TGCGCCAGCAGCTTGGCAGGCCTTAATCAGCCCCAGCATTTT.

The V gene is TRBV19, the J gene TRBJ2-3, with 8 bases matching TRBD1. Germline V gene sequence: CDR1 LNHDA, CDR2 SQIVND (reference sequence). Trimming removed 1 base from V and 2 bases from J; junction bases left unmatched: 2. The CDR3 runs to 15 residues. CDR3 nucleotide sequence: TGTGCCAGTAGTATAGGACAGGGGTTCACAGATACGCAGTATTTT. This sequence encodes CASSIGQGFTDTQYF.

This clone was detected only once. In nucleotides, the CDR3 is TGCGCCAGCAGCATTTTACAGAAATCTGTTACTGAAGCTTTCTTT. Its translation: CASSILQKSVTEAFF. The J gene is TRBJ1-1, the V gene TRBV5-1; D unresolved. The CDR3 is 15 residues long. Trimming took off 4 bases at V and 5 bases at J, with 18 bases between the two ends. Germline V CDR1 and CDR2: SGHRS, YFSETQ.

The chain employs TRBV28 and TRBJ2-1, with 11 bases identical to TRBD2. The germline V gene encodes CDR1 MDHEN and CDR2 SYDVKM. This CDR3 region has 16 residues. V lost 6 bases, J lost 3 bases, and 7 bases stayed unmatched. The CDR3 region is CASSQMTSGIYNEQFF. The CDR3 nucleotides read TGTGCCAGCAGCCAGATGACTAGCGGGATCTACAATGAGCAGTTCTTC.

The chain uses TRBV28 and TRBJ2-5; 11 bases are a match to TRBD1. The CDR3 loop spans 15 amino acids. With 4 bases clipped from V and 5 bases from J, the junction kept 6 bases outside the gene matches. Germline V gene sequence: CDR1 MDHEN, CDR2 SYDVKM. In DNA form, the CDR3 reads TGTGCCAGCAGTTACGGACAGGGGGCAAGCGAGACCCAGTACTTC. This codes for CASSYGQGASETQYF.

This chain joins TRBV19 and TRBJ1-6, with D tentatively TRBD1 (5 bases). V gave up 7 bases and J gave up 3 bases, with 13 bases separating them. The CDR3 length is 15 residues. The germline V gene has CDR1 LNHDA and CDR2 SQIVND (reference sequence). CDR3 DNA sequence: TGTGCCAGTATGGAGGGGCGCTACTATAATTCACCCCTCCACTTT. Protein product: CASMEGRYYNSPLHF. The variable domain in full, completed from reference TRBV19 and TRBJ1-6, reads DGGITQSPKYLFRKEGQNVTLSCEQNLNHDAMYWYRQDPGQGLRLIYYSQIVNDFQKGDIAEGYSVSREKKESFPLTVTSAQKNPTAFYLCASMEGRYYNSPLHFGNGTRLTVT.

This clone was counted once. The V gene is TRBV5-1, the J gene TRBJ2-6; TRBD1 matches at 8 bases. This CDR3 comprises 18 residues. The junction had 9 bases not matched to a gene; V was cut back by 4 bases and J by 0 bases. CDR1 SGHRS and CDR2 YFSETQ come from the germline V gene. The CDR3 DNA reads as TGCGCCAGCAGCCCCACTCCAGGGGGCGTCTCTGGGGCCAACGTCCTGACTTTC. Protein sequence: CASSPTPGGVSGANVLTF.

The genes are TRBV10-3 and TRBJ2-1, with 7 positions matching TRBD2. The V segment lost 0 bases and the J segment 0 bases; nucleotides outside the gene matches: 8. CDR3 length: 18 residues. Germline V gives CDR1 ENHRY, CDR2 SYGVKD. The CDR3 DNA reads TGTGCCATCAGTGAGTCGAGTGGCGGGGGAAGCTCCTACAATGAGCAGTTCTTC. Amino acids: CAISESSGGGSSYNEQFF.

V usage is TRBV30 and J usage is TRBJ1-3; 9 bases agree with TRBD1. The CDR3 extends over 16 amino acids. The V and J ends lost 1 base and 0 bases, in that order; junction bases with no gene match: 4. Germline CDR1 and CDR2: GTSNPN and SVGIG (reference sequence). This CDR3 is CAWSGDRGSSGNTIYF. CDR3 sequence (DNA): TGTGCCTGGAGTGGAGACAGGGGGTCCTCTGGAAACACCATATATTTT.

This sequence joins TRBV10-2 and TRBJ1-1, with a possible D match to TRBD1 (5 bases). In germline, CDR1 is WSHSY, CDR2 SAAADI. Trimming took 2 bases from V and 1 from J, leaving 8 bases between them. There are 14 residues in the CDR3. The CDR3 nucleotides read TGCGCCAGCAGTGAGGGGCAGGGGAACACTGAAGCTTTCTTT. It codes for CASSEGQGNTEAFF.

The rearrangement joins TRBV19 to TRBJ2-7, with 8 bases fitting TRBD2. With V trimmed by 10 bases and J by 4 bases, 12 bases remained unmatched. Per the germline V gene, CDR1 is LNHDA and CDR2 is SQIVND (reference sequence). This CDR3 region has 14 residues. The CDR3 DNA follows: TGTGCCACCAACAGCGGGGGAGGGTCTTACGAGCAGTACTTC. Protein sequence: CATNSGGGSYEQYF.

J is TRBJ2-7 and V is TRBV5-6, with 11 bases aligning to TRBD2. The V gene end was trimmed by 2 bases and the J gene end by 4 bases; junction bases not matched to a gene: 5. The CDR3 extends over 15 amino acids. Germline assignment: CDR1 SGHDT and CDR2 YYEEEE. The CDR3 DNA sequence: TGTGCCAGCAGCTTTGTTCTAGCGGGGGGATACGAGCAGTACTTC. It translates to CASSFVLAGGYEQYF.

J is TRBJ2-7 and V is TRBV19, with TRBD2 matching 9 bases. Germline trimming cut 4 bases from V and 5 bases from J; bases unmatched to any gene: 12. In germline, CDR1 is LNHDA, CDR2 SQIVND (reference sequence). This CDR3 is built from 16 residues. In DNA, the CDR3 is TGTGCCAGTAGTACCTCCCGCGGGGGGGGGAGAAACGAGCAGTACTTC. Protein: CASSTSRGGGRNEQYF.